Below are 8 T cell receptor beta chains sequenced from a single sample in a study of blood T cell repertoires in COVID-19. The method was immunoSEQ multiplex PCR; TCRdb's version includes in-frame clones alone and lacks a portion of them. Of 150,000 to 200,000 clones in the sample, around 80% were seen once. Sequenced input: PBMCs or T cells enriched from blood (not recorded which). These receptors all come from a woman aged 60 to 75 who had recovered from COVID-19.

The chain links TRBV30 to TRBJ2-3, with TRBD2 matching 12 bases. V was clipped by 3 bases and J by 4 bases; unmatched bases: 8. The CDR3 covers 16 residues. Germline values: CDR1 GTSNPN, CDR2 SVGIG (reference sequence). This CDR3 reads CAWRLLAGGGADTQYF. The CDR3 DNA sequence: TGTGCCTGGAGATTACTAGCGGGAGGAGGGGCAGATACGCAGTATTTT.

J is TRBJ2-3 and V is TRBV2, with D unresolved. Trimming took 8 bases from V and 3 from J, leaving 9 bases between them. Germline V CDR1 and CDR2: SNHLY, FYNNEI. This CDR3 has 12 residues. DNA for the CDR3: TGTGCCAGCGTACAAAGTACAGATACGCAGTATTTT. This gives the protein CASVQSTDTQYF.

The chain links TRBV2 to TRBJ1-1; weak D call: TRBD1 (5 bases). V gave up 2 bases and J gave up 7 bases, with 26 bases separating them. Germline loops: CDR1 SNHLY, CDR2 FYNNEI. The CDR3 is 18 residues long. Here the CDR3 DNA reads TGTGCCAGCAGTGAACTTGTACCCCCCCGGTGGGTAGGGGTTGAAGCTTTCTTT. Translation: CASSELVPPRWVGVEAFF.

The chain couples TRBV3-1 (or the pseudogene TRBV3-2) to TRBJ1-4; tentative D call: TRBD1 (6 bases). The CDR3 is made up of 15 amino acids. The germline V gene encodes CDR1 LGHDT and CDR2 YNNKEL (reference sequence). Trimming stripped 4 bases from V and 7 bases from J, with 16 bases between. As DNA, the CDR3 is TGTGCCAGCAGCCCGGGGACACTCCGGGGTGAAAAACTGTTTTTT. This gives the protein CASSPGTLRGEKLFF.

The chain uses TRBV7-6 and TRBJ2-5, with 10 nucleotides matching TRBD2. CDR1 is SGHVS and CDR2 is FNYEAQ in the germline V gene. The CDR3 spans 19 residues. Trimming cost V 1 base and J 4 bases; bases outside gene matches: 15. The CDR3 is CASSLGLTSGAGVGETQYF. CDR3 DNA: TGTGCCAGCAGCTTAGGCCTCACTAGCGGGGCTGGGGTTGGAGAGACCCAGTACTTC.

The rearrangement links TRBV2 to TRBJ1-2; maybe TRBD1 (5 bases). CDR3 size: 16 residues. V was shortened by 5 bases and J by 5 bases, with 21 bases between the two germline ends. Germline V CDR1 and CDR2: SNHLY, FYNNEI. The CDR3 loop reads CASSPGGDRLSYGYTF. In nucleotides, the CDR3 is TGTGCCAGCAGTCCTGGCGGGGACCGTCTTTCTTATGGCTACACCTTC.

The chain has TRBV7-9 and TRBJ2-3, with TRBD2 identical over 9 bases. This CDR3 region has 16 residues. Unmatched junction bases numbered 9, after V lost 5 bases and J lost 3 bases. CDR1 and CDR2 from the germline V gene are SEHNR and FQNEAQ (reference sequence). CDR3 amino acids: CASSLQLAGTTDTQYF. For the CDR3, the DNA is TGTGCCAGCAGCCTCCAACTAGCGGGTACGACAGATACGCAGTATTTT.

V gene TRBV24-1 combines with J gene TRBJ2-2, with D perhaps TRBD1 (6 bases). This CDR3 has 18 amino acids. Germline CDR1 is KGHDR and CDR2 is SFDVKD. V lost 4 bases to trimming and J lost 6 bases, with 23 bases between them. Here the CDR3 DNA reads TGTGCCACCAGTGAGCACCCGACCGGGACACCGGGCGCCGGGGAGCTGTTTTTT. Translated, it gives CATSEHPTGTPGAGELFF.